This record covers a single T cell receptor (beta chain). As yet, its antigen is unknown. This sample stems from a study of memory CD4+ T cells and cytomegalovirus serostatus. Study details: Donors were healthy Belgian adults, under 10 CMV seropositive and some 24 seronegative. Study-level points and caveats: Repertoires predicted CMV serostatus with median bootstrapped AUC of around 0.95. The CMV-associated TCR signature appears largely within the CD4+ memory repertoire. CD4+ memory repertoires contained 67 of 164 reported CMV TCRbeta sequences.

Here immunoSEQ multiplex PCR was the method, and the copy in TCRdb shows in-frame clones only, minus some. There are around 50,000 clones in the sample; approximately 81% occur only once, and 1.2% lies in the top ten. The sort gate was single viable CD3+CD4+CD8-CD45RO+ cells for memory CD4+ T cells. Germline V lookup: CDR1 MNHNY, CDR2 SVGAGI (reference sequence). The length of the CDR3 is 15 residues. Trimming pared 7 bases from V and 4 bases from J, leaving 19 bases between. The specimen sequenced was memory CD4+ T cells from blood. The clonotype originates from an adult in good health and CMV-seropositive. The chain recombines TRBV6-6 with TRBJ1-2; perhaps TRBD1 as D (6 bases). The chain's CDR3 is CASTEGGTFSYGYTF. The DNA for the CDR3 is TGTGCCAGCACCGAGGGGGGGACGTTCAGCTATGGCTACACCTTC.